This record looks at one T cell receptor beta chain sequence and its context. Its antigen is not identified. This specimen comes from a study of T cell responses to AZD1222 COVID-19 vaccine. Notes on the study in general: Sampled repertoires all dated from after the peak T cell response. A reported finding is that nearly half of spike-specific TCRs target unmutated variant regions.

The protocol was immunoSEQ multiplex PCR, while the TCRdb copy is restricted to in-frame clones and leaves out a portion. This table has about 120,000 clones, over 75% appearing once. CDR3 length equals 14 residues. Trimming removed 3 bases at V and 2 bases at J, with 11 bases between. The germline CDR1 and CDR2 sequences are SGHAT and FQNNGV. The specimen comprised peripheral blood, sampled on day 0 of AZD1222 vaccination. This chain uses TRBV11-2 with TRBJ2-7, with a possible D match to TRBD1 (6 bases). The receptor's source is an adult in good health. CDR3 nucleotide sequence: TGTGCCAGCAGCTTTTCTGGACAGACCTACGAGCAGTACTTC. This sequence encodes CASSFSGQTYEQYF.